This TCR beta chain was identified during a study of T cell responses to AZD1222 COVID-19 vaccine. This clone is a singleton in its sample. What it binds is not known. Findings and limits, study-wide: Donor demographics were predominantly white British with a female majority; clonal diversity may be underestimated. Seropositive AZD1222 recipients at baseline numbered only five to seven. The study sampled repertoires only after the peak T cell response. With two AZD1222 doses given, Spike-specific TCR breadth and depth both rose.

The CDR3 is 16 amino acids. Trimming pared 4 bases from V and 8 bases from J, leaving 20 bases between. The germline V gene has CDR1 LNHDA and CDR2 SQIVND (reference sequence). Method: immunoSEQ multiplex PCR; TCRdb's copy keeps in-frame clones and lacks some. The data hold 150,000 or so clones, with 80% to 95% observed a single time. This specimen was peripheral blood, taken on day 0 of AZD1222 vaccination. This sequence originates from an adult in good health. The chain carries TRBV19 and TRBJ1-4, with D possibly being TRBD1 (5 bases). The CDR3 DNA is TGTGCCAGTAGTACCCCCCCTGGGAGGGACGAAGAAAAACTGTTTTTT. It yields the protein CASSTPPGRDEEKLFF.